This record concerns one T cell receptor beta chain sequence. The antigen is not known. This CDR3 region has 13 residues. Germline values: CDR1 SGHTA, CDR2 FQGNSA. The V and J ends lost 7 bases and 5 bases respectively, with 14 bases between them. This entry comes from a study of T cell repertoires in cytomegalovirus infection. Using its own MiXCR run on the reads, TCRdb lists one record per CDR3 protein. The sample yields about 570,000 distinct CDR3 sequences, about 40% seen once. Regarding the study as a whole: Of the TCR beta families, the public ones yielded a cumulative frequency that identified carriers of CMV plus the relevant HLA. HLA-C-restricted CMV-specific TCR beta clonotypes were dominant in the ex vivo response.

The clonotype originates from a human donor in good health (CMV status not recorded). Some clones in this sample may be carry-over from other donors' samples. The chain employs TRBV7-2 and TRBJ1-2; D not certain. Sequenced here: cultured PBMCs, sampled from culture after CMV antigen stimulation. The DNA of the CDR3 is TGTGCCAGCACCCCCGGAAGGCGTTATGGCTACACCTTC. This sequence encodes CASTPGRRYGYTF.